These 6 T cell receptor beta chains originate from one sample sequenced in a study of post-analysis software for immune sequencing data. Study-level results: About five TRBV segments were more frequent in patients than controls; TRBV5-6, TRBV5-1 and TRBV20-1 belonged to this group.

cDNA libraries for TCR beta contained unique molecular identifiers. One entry per CDR3 protein, called by TCRdb with MiXCR from the PCR reads. The data show 820,000 or so distinct CDR3 sequences, about 57% seen once. Their antigen targets remain unknown. The sequenced sample consisted of blood. The receptors come from a girl aged 5-17 years with multiple sclerosis.

This clonotype was detected only a few times. V gene TRBV29-1 combines with J gene TRBJ1-1; tentatively, D is TRBD1 (6 bases). This CDR3 is 16 amino acids long. Per the germline V gene, CDR1 is SQVTM and CDR2 is ANQGSEA. V gave up 4 bases and J gave up 0 bases, with 18 bases separating them. The CDR3 here is CSVGGGTGTMNTEAFF. CDR3 nucleotides: TGCAGCGTTGGTGGGGGAACAGGGACAATGAACACTGAAGCTTTCTTT.

This clonotype was counted only a few times. This chain links TRBV12-3 or TRBV12-4 with TRBJ1-1, with D perhaps TRBD1 (5 bases). The CDR3 is made up of 14 amino acids. The V end was cut by 2 bases, the J end by 0 bases, with 7 bases between. As DNA, the CDR3 is TGTGCCAGCAGTTTACGACAGTTGAACACTGAAGCTTTCTTT. Encoded protein: CASSLRQLNTEAFF.

This chain's CDR3 is CASSLTGGVEAFF. In DNA, the CDR3 is TGTGCCAGCAGTTTAACAGGGGGCGTGGAGGCTTTCTTT. The V and J genes are TRBV27 and TRBJ1-1; TRBD1 aligns across 9 bases. Germline-derived CDR1 and CDR2 are MNHEY and SMNVEV (reference sequence). Losses at the gene ends were 2 bases for V and 11 bases for J; bases not matched to a gene: 6. The CDR3 runs 13 residues.

The V and J genes are TRBV29-1 and TRBJ2-7; 9 bases map to TRBD2. The CDR3 spans 16 residues. The J segment lost 0 bases and the V segment lost 7 bases, leaving 13 bases of the junction unmatched. Germline V CDR1 and CDR2: SQVTM, ANQGSEA. CDR3 nucleotide sequence: TGCAGCGCGAGTAGGCGGGAGGGCCTACCCTCCTACGAGCAGTACTTC. The encoded protein is CSASRREGLPSYEQYF.

Regarding this clonotype: The junction shows a germline mismatch at one end, possibly a read error. This rearrangement joins TRBV5-1 to TRBJ2-1, with D tentatively TRBD1 or TRBD2 (5 bases each). This CDR3 comprises 16 residues. CDR1 is SGHRS, CDR2 YFSETQ, per germline. The CDR3 loop reads CAGSHGRDPGNNEQFF. In DNA form, the CDR3 reads TGCGCCGGCAGCCATGGAAGGGACCCGGGTAACAATGAGCAGTTCTTC.

The rearrangement joins TRBV7-8 to TRBJ2-7; D may be TRBD1 (7 bases). The germline V gene encodes CDR1 SGHVS and CDR2 FQNEAQ. This CDR3 has 13 residues. Trimming removed 5 bases at V and 3 bases at J, with 11 bases between. CDR3 in amino acids: CASSTRGVYEQYF. CDR3 coding DNA: TGTGCCAGCAGCACCAGGGGGGTCTACGAGCAGTACTTC.